The 30 T cell receptor beta chains presented below share a single source sample, sequenced in a study of shared clonotypes between healthy human individuals. TCRdb's copy holds only in-frame clones and misses some; the assay was immunoSEQ multiplex PCR. The repertoire holds 1 million to 1.2 million clones, with roughly 77% as singletons. Sequenced material: memory CD4+ T cells from PBMCs. Subset reported: CD45RA-negative fraction. The receptors shown here come from a man between 18 and 35 years old in good health. Some clones in this sample may be carry-over from other donors' samples.

This chain uses TRBV4-1 with TRBJ2-5; TRBD2 matches at 14 bases. CDR1 and CDR2 (germline): MGHRA, YSYEKL. The junction had 5 bases not matched to a gene; V was cut back by 4 bases and J by 1 base. This CDR3 is built from 17 residues. The CDR3 loop is CASSLSGLAGGQETQYF. Here the CDR3 DNA reads TGCGCCAGCAGCCTATCTGGACTAGCGGGAGGCCAAGAGACCCAGTACTTC.

CDR3 in amino acids: CASSYVRQIGETQYF. DNA for the CDR3: TGTGCCAGCAGTTATGTCCGTCAGATCGGAGAGACCCAGTACTTC. V usage is TRBV6-5 and J usage is TRBJ2-5; D unresolved. This CDR3 region has 15 residues. Trimming shortened V by 3 bases and J by 4 bases, and 15 bases separated the two germline ends. Germline lookup yields CDR1 MNHEY and CDR2 SVGAGI.

V and J are TRBV7-7 and TRBJ2-7; no firm D call. V dropped 5 bases and J dropped 5 bases, with 16 bases sitting between them. The CDR3 has 14 amino acids. Germline V lookup: CDR1 SSHAT, CDR2 FNYEAQ (reference sequence). The CDR3 sequence: CASSTRASVDEQYF. CDR3 coding DNA: TGTGCCAGCAGCACCCGGGCCTCAGTCGACGAGCAGTACTTC.

The J gene is TRBJ2-3, the V gene TRBV11-3; 9 bases are shared with TRBD2. CDR1 is SGHNT and CDR2 is YENEEA in the germline V gene. V dropped 4 bases and J dropped 5; count of bases not matched to a gene: 7. The CDR3 loop spans 15 amino acids. This chain's CDR3 is CASSSLAGEEDTQYF. The CDR3 bases are TGTGCCAGCAGCTCCTTAGCGGGAGAGGAAGATACGCAGTATTTT.

About this clone itself: The sample has other DNA sequences that encode this CDR3 too. This chain joins TRBV11-3 and TRBJ2-1; D is uncertain. The germline CDR1 and CDR2 sequences are SGHNT and YENEEA. This CDR3 contains 12 residues. Deletions cut 1 base from V and 5 bases from J, with 3 bases between. CDR3 nucleotide sequence: TGTGCCAGCAGCTTAGGGGACAATGAGCAGTTCTTC. It codes for CASSLGDNEQFF.

The chain carries TRBV5-1 and TRBJ2-6; 7 bases are a match to TRBD1. After removal of 4 bases from V and 2 bases from J, the junction contained 6 bases not matched to a gene. This CDR3 has 16 residues. Looked up from germline, CDR1 is SGHRS and CDR2 is YFSETQ. In DNA form, the CDR3 reads TGCGCCAGCAGCACCGACAGGGTAGCTGGGGCCAACGTCCTGACTTTC. Residues: CASSTDRVAGANVLTF. Together with reference TRBV5-1 and TRBJ2-6, the CDR3 gives the full variable domain: KAGVTQTPRYLIKTRGQQVTLSCSPISGHRSVSWYQQTPGQGLQFLFEYFSETQRNKGNFPGRFSGRQFSNSRSEMNVSTLELGDSALYLCASSTDRVAGANVLTFGAGSRLTVL.

The V call is TRBV5-1, the J call TRBJ1-1, with 7 bases matching TRBD1. The CDR3 has 15 amino acids. Germline assignment: CDR1 SGHRS and CDR2 YFSETQ. V was clipped by 4 bases and J by 4 bases; unmatched bases: 10. For the CDR3, the DNA is TGCGCCAGCAGCCCAAGACAGGGTCTCAGCACTGAAGCTTTCTTT. Translation gives CASSPRQGLSTEAFF.

This chain joins TRBV6-5 and TRBJ2-7, with a weak D call TRBD1 (5 bases). V lost 7 bases and J 3 bases, leaving 16 bases between the germline ends. The germline V gene encodes CDR1 MNHEY and CDR2 SVGAGI. The CDR3 consists of 14 residues. CDR3 nucleotides: TGTGCCAGCACACGAACAGGCGGATACTACGAGCAGTACTTC. Translation gives CASTRTGGYYEQYF.

The J gene is TRBJ1-2, the V gene TRBV9; D not certain. Trimming shortened V by 0 bases and J by 4 bases, and 13 bases separated the two germline ends. From germline, CDR1 is SGDLS and CDR2 YYNGEE. The CDR3 is 15 amino acids. The CDR3 DNA sequence: TGTGCCAGCAGCGTAGACGTAGAGGCGACCTATGGCTACACCTTC. Protein: CASSVDVEATYGYTF.

V gene TRBV7-3 combines with J gene TRBJ2-5; D may be TRBD1 or TRBD2 (5 bases each). V was cut by 4 bases and J by 3 bases, with 15 bases left in between. In germline, CDR1 is SGHTA, CDR2 FQGTGA. The CDR3 is 15 residues long. The CDR3 DNA is TGTGCCAGCAGCTCACAAGGGACGTCAGAAGAGACCCAGTACTTC. As protein: CASSSQGTSEETQYF.

The chain employs TRBV5-4 and TRBJ2-1, with 8 bases fitting TRBD2. J was trimmed by 3 bases and V by 4 bases; bases with no gene match: 9. CDR1 and CDR2 from the germline V gene are SGHNT and YYREEE (reference sequence). There are 16 residues in the CDR3. CDR3 sequence (DNA): TGTGCCAGCAGCGCGGGACTAGTCGGCTACTACAATGAGCAGTTCTTC. This codes for CASSAGLVGYYNEQFF.

As concerns this clone: The identical CDR3 is also encoded by other nucleotide sequences in the sample. The J gene is TRBJ2-6, the V gene TRBV5-1, with D perhaps matching TRBD1 (5 bases). Trimming pared 1 base from V and 0 bases from J, leaving 5 bases between. The CDR3 has 15 amino acids. Germline-derived CDR1 and CDR2 are SGHRS and YFSETQ. In DNA, the CDR3 is TGCGCCAGCAGCTTGACAGGCTCTGGGGCCAACGTCCTGACTTTC. Translated: CASSLTGSGANVLTF.

This chain's CDR3 is CASSAGVGTEAFF. CDR3 DNA: TGTGCCAGCAGTGCAGGGGTTGGAACTGAAGCTTTCTTT. This chain links TRBV11-1 with TRBJ1-1, with D perhaps TRBD1 (6 bases). Trimming stripped 6 bases from V and 5 bases from J, with 13 bases between. CDR1 and CDR2 (germline): SGHAT, FQDESV (reference sequence). The CDR3 covers 13 residues.

V is TRBV29-1 and J is TRBJ2-3, with 9 bases that match TRBD1. From germline, CDR1 is SQVTM and CDR2 ANQGSEA. CDR3 length: 14 amino acids. CDR3 DNA sequence: TGCACCTGCCTTGGGACAGGGAGCACAGATACGCAGTATTTT. It specifies CTCLGTGSTDTQYF.

The rearrangement links TRBV28 to TRBJ2-1, with 8 nucleotides matching TRBD2. CDR1 is MDHEN, CDR2 SYDVKM, per germline. There are 14 residues in the CDR3. With V trimmed by 6 bases and J by 5 bases, 6 bases remained unmatched. As DNA, the CDR3 is TGTGCCAGCAGCCGACTAGCGCTTAACAATGAGCAGTTCTTC. Translation: CASSRLALNNEQFF.

The rearrangement joins TRBV10-3 to TRBJ2-1; TRBD2 agrees at 7 bases. This CDR3 is 14 amino acids long. Per the germline V gene, CDR1 is ENHRY and CDR2 is SYGVKD. Trimming at V came to 4 bases and at J to 5 bases, leaving 5 bases not matched to a gene. The CDR3 sequence: CAISAGTIHNEQFF. The CDR3 DNA reads TGTGCCATCAGTGCTGGGACTATCCACAATGAGCAGTTCTTC.

V gene TRBV7-9 combines with J gene TRBJ2-7; D is ambiguous. The CDR3 is made up of 15 amino acids. Trimming took 2 bases from V and 0 from J, leaving 11 bases between them. Germline V gives CDR1 SEHNR, CDR2 FQNEAQ (reference sequence). CDR3 region: CASSLLQTYSYEQYF. In nucleotides, the CDR3 is TGTGCCAGCAGCTTACTACAGACCTACTCCTACGAGCAGTACTTC. The whole variable domain, filled in from reference TRBV7-9 and TRBJ2-7, reads DTGVSQNPRHKITKRGQNVTFRCDPISEHNRLYWYRQTLGQGPEFLTYFQNEAQLEKSRLLSDRFSAERPKGSFSTLEIQRTEQGDSAMYLCASSLLQTYSYEQYFGPGTRLTVT.

The chain employs TRBV11-2 and TRBJ2-3, with a possible D match to TRBD2 (7 bases). Trimming removed 5 bases at V and 7 bases at J, with 22 bases between. Germline CDR1 reads SGHAT; CDR2 reads FQNNGV. The CDR3 has 16 amino acids. CDR3 sequence (DNA): TGTGCCAGCAGCCCGGGAGCGACTAGGGGGGGGAATACGCAGTATTTT. Its translation: CASSPGATRGGNTQYF.

The chain carries TRBV2 and TRBJ2-7; 7 bases align to TRBD2. V shed 2 bases, J shed 7 bases, and the junction held 8 bases outside the gene matches. CDR1 is SNHLY and CDR2 is FYNNEI in the germline V gene. The CDR3 covers 14 residues. CDR3: CASSETGLPGEQYF. As DNA, the CDR3 is TGTGCCAGCAGTGAAACGGGACTACCGGGGGAGCAGTACTTC. Variable domain in full (rest from reference TRBV2 and TRBJ2-7): EPEVTQTPSHQVTQMGQEVILRCVPISNHLYFYWYRQILGQKVEFLVSFYNNEISEKSEIFDDQFSVERPDGSNFTLKIRSTKLEDSAMYFCASSETGLPGEQYFGPGTRLTVT.

V usage is TRBV11-3 and J usage is TRBJ2-7, with 13 bases fitting TRBD2. J lost 6 bases, V lost 3 bases, and 11 bases had no gene match. This CDR3 is built from 17 residues. Germline V gene lookup returns CDR1 SGHNT and CDR2 YENEEA. CDR3 residues: CASSLGGAGTSGTEQYF. As DNA, the CDR3 is TGTGCCAGCAGCTTGGGGGGCGCCGGGACTAGCGGGACCGAGCAGTACTTC.

The gene calls are TRBV4-3 and TRBJ1-4; maybe TRBD1 (6 bases). Deletions cut 0 bases from V and 3 bases from J, with 8 bases between. The germline V gene encodes CDR1 LGHNA and CDR2 YSLEER. CDR3 length: 15 amino acids. CDR3 region: CASSQDPGANEKLFF. CDR3 DNA: TGCGCCAGCAGCCAAGATCCAGGGGCTAATGAAAAACTGTTTTTT.

The sample holds a few counts of this clone. This chain connects TRBV18 to TRBJ1-1, with 7 positions matching TRBD1. The CDR3 runs to 17 residues. From germline, CDR1 is KGHSH and CDR2 LQKENI. V lost 0 bases, J lost 3 bases, and 10 bases stayed unmatched. The CDR3 reads CASSPPRFRGPDTEAFF. For the CDR3, the DNA is TGTGCCAGCTCACCACCCCGGTTTAGGGGGCCGGACACTGAAGCTTTCTTT.

This clone was detected only once. This chain connects TRBV5-4 to TRBJ2-5, with 7 bases lining up with TRBD1. CDR1 and CDR2 from the germline V gene are SGHNT and YYREEE (reference sequence). V was pared by 4 bases and J by 2 bases, with 11 bases of the junction left unmatched. CDR3 length: 16 amino acids. The CDR3 DNA sequence: TGTGCCAGCAGCCCGCCTCGGCGACAGGGACAAGAGACCCAGTACTTC. This encodes CASSPPRRQGQETQYF.

The V gene is TRBV7-9, the J gene TRBJ2-1; 7 bases match TRBD2. Trimming removed 2 bases from V and 7 bases from J; junction bases left unmatched: 8. Germline values: CDR1 SEHNR, CDR2 FQNEAQ (reference sequence). CDR3 length equals 15 residues. The DNA of the CDR3 is TGTGCCAGCAGCTTACTCCTAGCGGCAGGTAATGAGCAGTTCTTC. Its translation: CASSLLLAAGNEQFF. The complete variable domain, with remaining parts taken from reference TRBV7-9 and TRBJ2-1, reads DTGVSQNPRHKITKRGQNVTFRCDPISEHNRLYWYRQTLGQGPEFLTYFQNEAQLEKSRLLSDRFSAERPKGSFSTLEIQRTEQGDSAMYLCASSLLLAAGNEQFFGPGTRLTVL.

The chain employs TRBV29-1 and TRBJ2-7; D may be TRBD1 (6 bases). The germline V gene has CDR1 SQVTM and CDR2 ANQGSEA. This CDR3 region has 13 residues. V lost 7 bases to trimming and J lost 0 bases, with 13 bases between them. CDR3 nucleotides: TGCAGCGCCATCCGGGACACCTCCTACGAGCAGTACTTC. Encoded protein: CSAIRDTSYEQYF.

This chain joins TRBV28 and TRBJ1-5; 9 bases fit TRBD1. This CDR3 has 13 residues. With V trimmed by 10 bases and J by 9 bases, 10 bases remained unmatched. Germline V gene sequence: CDR1 MDHEN, CDR2 SYDVKM. The CDR3 DNA follows: TGTGCCACCTATCTGAGGGGACAGGGGCCCCAGCATTTT. This gives the protein CATYLRGQGPQHF.

The chain links TRBV7-2 to TRBJ2-3; 9 nucleotides agree with TRBD2. With 6 bases clipped from V and 0 bases from J, the junction kept 4 bases outside the gene matches. From germline, CDR1 is SGHTA and CDR2 FQGNSA. The CDR3 covers 15 residues. DNA of the CDR3: TGTGCCAGCAGGGGACTAGCTAGGAGCACAGATACGCAGTATTTT. Protein sequence: CASRGLARSTDTQYF.

The CDR3: CASSPRRSYEQYF. The CDR3 coding sequence is TGTGCCAGCAGCCCGCGTCGGTCCTACGAGCAGTACTTC. The J gene is TRBJ2-7, the V gene TRBV7-9; D gene unclear. The CDR3 covers 13 residues. Germline values: CDR1 SEHNR, CDR2 FQNEAQ (reference sequence). V was trimmed by 5 bases and J by 1 base, leaving 9 bases between them.

The gene calls are TRBV4-1 and TRBJ2-3; D might be TRBD2 (6 bases). The germline gives CDR1 MGHRA, CDR2 YSYEKL. The V gene lost 0 bases and the J gene lost 2 bases, with 30 bases spanning the gap. The CDR3 extends over 22 amino acids. CDR3 sequence reads: CASSQDLPGRLSPSVTTDTQYF. CDR3 DNA: TGCGCCAGCAGCCAAGATCTCCCCGGGAGACTTAGTCCGTCAGTCACCACAGATACGCAGTATTTT.

This sequence joins TRBV4-1 and TRBJ1-5; D is possibly TRBD1 (5 bases). Germline loops: CDR1 MGHRA, CDR2 YSYEKL. Trimming left V 3 bases short and J 3 bases short, with 15 bases between. The CDR3 sequence is 16 residues long. The CDR3 is CASSQSSGGVNQPQHF. CDR3 in DNA: TGCGCCAGCAGCCAGTCTTCAGGAGGGGTCAATCAGCCCCAGCATTTT.